The rows below give T cell receptor beta chains drawn from one sample of a study of human T cells and chemical hapten exposure. TCRdb independently ran MiXCR on the 5' RACE reads; one entry per CDR3 protein. Among 130,000 or so distinct CDR3 sequences listed, around 4% were seen once. Receptors were obtained from a female donor in good health. CDR3s include the opening cysteine and the closing phenylalanine or tryptophan. A D gene is named only where the DNA matches it firmly. Expanded clones get a size class; other rows say once, few or many, or leave the size out.

D gene | clone size | J gene | V gene | CDR3 length | CDR3 DNA | CDR3 protein
. | . | TRBJ2-7 | TRBV13 | 15 | TGTGCCAGCAGCTGGATTACCGAGGGCTCCTACGAGCAGTACTTC | CASSWITEGSYEQYF
. | . | TRBJ1-3 | TRBV11-2 | 14 | TGTGCCAGCAGCGTACAGCGCTCTGGAAACACCATATATTTT | CASSVQRSGNTIYF
. | many | TRBJ1-1 | TRBV29-1 | 12 | TGCAGCGTTTCTGCCGTCCCAACTGAAGCTTTCTTT | CSVSAVPTEAFF
. | many | TRBJ2-3 | TRBV6-5 | 14 | TGTGCCAGCAGTTACCGGAGCAGCACAGATACGCAGTATTTT | CASSYRSSTDTQYF
. | many | TRBJ1-1 | TRBV24-1 | 14 | TGTGCCACCAGTGATCCCAAAGGGGGTGGTGAAGCTTTCTTT | CATSDPKGGGEAFF
TRBD1 | many | TRBJ1-1 | TRBV20-1 | 13 | TGCAGTGCCAGAACAGGGGGGGACACTGAAGCTTTCTTT | CSARTGGDTEAFF
TRBD1 | many | TRBJ2-2 | TRBV12-3/TRBV12-4 | 15 | TGTGCCAGCAGCAGGACAGGCGGGTCCACCGGGGAGCTGTTTTTT | CASSRTGGSTGELFF
TRBD2 | many | TRBJ2-3 | TRBV7-2 | 15 | TGTGCCAGCAGCCTTCAGACTAGCGGGGCGGATACGCAGTATTTT | CASSLQTSGADTQYF
. | . | TRBJ1-2 | TRBV21-1 | 15 | TGTGCCAGCAGCAAACGGGGCCGGGGGTTCGATGGCTACACCTTC | CASSKRGRGFDGYTF
. | many | TRBJ1-2 | TRBV10-2 | 12 | TGCGCCAGCATGATGAACGGGGAAGGCTACACCTTC | CASMMNGEGYTF
. | many | TRBJ1-6 | TRBV5-1 | 16 | TGCGCCAGCAGCTCAACCCTGGGGCAGGGAACACCACCCCTCCACTTT | CASSSTLGQGTPPLHF
. | many | TRBJ1-5 | TRBV2 | 14 | TGTGCCAGCAGTGAGGCACGAAGGGATCAGCCCCAGCATTTT | CASSEARRDQPQHF
TRBD1 | many | TRBJ1-2 | TRBV11-1 | 13 | TGTGCCAGCACAGCCGGGACAGGGTACGGCTACACCTTC | CASTAGTGYGYTF
. | many | TRBJ1-1 | TRBV5-6 | 11 | TGTGCCAGCGGAATAAACGGGGGGGCTTTCTTT | CASGINGGAFF
. | many | TRBJ2-7 | TRBV12-3/TRBV12-4 | 13 | TGTGCCAGCAGGCCCGGGGAAAGATACGAGCAGTACTTC | CASRPGERYEQYF
. | many | TRBJ1-2 | TRBV11-2 | 15 | TGTGCCAGCAGCCCCCTGAAGGGGGTTAACTATGGCTACACCTTC | CASSPLKGVNYGYTF
TRBD2 | many | TRBJ2-3 | TRBV29-1 | 16 | TGCAGCGTTGTAGAGGCTAGCGGGGGGACCACAGATACGCAGTATTTT | CSVVEASGGTTDTQYF
. | many | TRBJ1-1 | TRBV6-5 | 12 | TGTGCCAGCAGTTACCGAGGTGGAGGAGCTTTCTTT | CASSYRGGGAFF
. | few | TRBJ1-1 | TRBV12-3/TRBV12-4 | 15 | TGTGCCAGCAGTGCCCATCAAGTTAGGAACACTGAAGCTTTCTTT | CASSAHQVRNTEAFF
. | many | TRBJ2-3 | TRBV12-5 | 19 | TGTGCTAGTGGTTTGGCCCTCGGCCTTGAGGGCGCAGGGACAGATACGCAGTATTTT | CASGLALGLEGAGTDTQYF
TRBD1 | few | TRBJ1-1 | TRBV7-9 | 16 | TGTGCCAGCAGCCAAGACAGGGATCCTCGGAACACTGAAGCTTTCTTT | CASSQDRDPRNTEAFF
. | few | TRBJ1-2 | TRBV7-8 | 14 | TGTGCCAGCAGCCCAAGTAGTTGTTTTGCTGGCTACACCTTC | CASSPSSCFAGYTF
. | few | TRBJ1-1 | TRBV12-3/TRBV12-4 | 11 | TGTGCCAGCACCCGGACCACTGAAGCTTTCTTT | CASTRTTEAFF
. | many | TRBJ2-5 | TRBV5-4 | 12 | TGTGCCAGCAGCTTGCTGCCGGAGACCCAGTACTTC | CASSLLPETQYF
. | many | TRBJ2-1 | TRBV6-5 | 13 | TGTGCCAGCAGTTACTCTTACGACAATGAGCAGTTCTTC | CASSYSYDNEQFF
. | few | TRBJ1-4 | TRBV12-3/TRBV12-4 | 15 | TGTGCCAGCAGGGCGGCACATGCGGGTAATGAAAAACTGTTTTTT | CASRAAHAGNEKLFF
TRBD2 | . | TRBJ2-7 | TRBV27 | 14 | TGTGCCAGCTCCTGGGGGGGGAAATCCTACGAGCAGTACTTC | CASSWGGKSYEQYF
. | . | TRBJ1-3 | TRBV27 | 15 | TGTGCCAGCGGCTCCCAACAGGGTTGTGGAAACACCATATATTTT | CASGSQQGCGNTIYF
TRBD1 | many | TRBJ1-6 | TRBV7-2 | 16 | TGTGCCAGCAGCCCACACAGGGGGCTCGGTAATTCACCCCTCCACTTT | CASSPHRGLGNSPLHF
. | many | TRBJ1-2 | TRBV7-2 | 12 | TGTGCCAGCAGCCTGGACAGCTATGGCTACACCTTC | CASSLDSYGYTF
. | many | TRBJ1-6 | TRBV6-2/TRBV6-3 | 14 | TGTGCCAGCAACAGCCGGGAATGGAGATCACCCCTCCACTTT | CASNSREWRSPLHF
. | . | TRBJ2-3 | TRBV7-9 | 14 | TGTGCCAGCAGATCACGTTCAAGCACAGATACGCAGTATTTT | CASRSRSSTDTQYF
. | many | TRBJ2-7 | TRBV7-6 | 13 | TGTGCCAGCAGCGAACAGTCTAGGAGCGGGCAGTACTTC | CASSEQSRSGQYF
. | . | TRBJ1-2 | TRBV29-1 | 16 | TGCAGCGTCCGCTTCCGGGGGAAAGGGGCCCAATATGGCTACACCTTC | CSVRFRGKGAQYGYTF
. | few | TRBJ2-7 | TRBV5-4 | 15 | TGTGCCAGCAGCTTACCACTACAGCCCTCCTACGAGCAGTACTTC | CASSLPLQPSYEQYF
. | many | TRBJ1-5 | TRBV7-9 | 13 | TGTGCCAGCAGCTTCGGGCCTGATCAGCCCCAGCATTTT | CASSFGPDQPQHF
. | many | TRBJ2-2 | TRBV12-3/TRBV12-4 | 15 | TGTGCCAGCAGTTTACCAGGAGAGAACACCGGGGAGCTGTTTTTT | CASSLPGENTGELFF
. | many | TRBJ1-3 | TRBV4-1 | 17 | TGCGCCAGCAGCTCTGAACCGGCGGGGGCCTCTGGAAACACCATATATTTT | CASSSEPAGASGNTIYF
TRBD2 | many | TRBJ2-7 | TRBV6-2/TRBV6-3 | 16 | TGTGCCAGCAGTACCTCCGGGACTAGCGGAACCTACGAGCAGTACTTC | CASSTSGTSGTYEQYF
. | many | TRBJ2-3 | TRBV21-1 | 21 | TGTGCCAGCAGCAAAAGAAAGGAGGCGCTGGAACGGACCACTAGCACAGATACGCAGTATTTT | CASSKRKEALERTTSTDTQYF
. | many | TRBJ1-1 | TRBV20-1 | 14 | TGCAGTGCTAGAAAAGGGCTGGACAACACTGAAGCTTTCTTT | CSARKGLDNTEAFF
. | many | TRBJ2-3 | TRBV6-2/TRBV6-3 | 16 | TGTGCCAGCAGGCCGCACCGGGACTTGGACACAGATACGCAGTATTTT | CASRPHRDLDTDTQYF
. | many | TRBJ2-7 | TRBV4-3 | 15 | TGCGCCAGCAGCCAAATGAGCCAGGGGTCTTACGAGCAGTACTTC | CASSQMSQGSYEQYF
TRBD1 | many | TRBJ2-2 | TRBV29-1 | 19 | TGCAGCGTTAACGTCCGTGGCGGGACAGGGGATTATCAGGTCGGGGAGCTGTTTTTT | CSVNVRGGTGDYQVGELFF
. | many | TRBJ2-1 | TRBV7-2 | 11 | TGTGCCAGCAGCGCCCCTTTTGAGCAGTTCTTC | CASSAPFEQFF
TRBD2 | . | TRBJ2-1 | TRBV10-2 | 16 | TGCGCCAGCAGTGAGGTGGCGGGGGAACCACGCGGTGAGCAGTTCTTC | CASSEVAGEPRGEQFF
TRBD1 | many | TRBJ2-1 | TRBV2 | 18 | TGTGCCAGCAGTGAGAGCGGGACAGGGCGGGTGTACTACAATGAGCAGTTCTTC | CASSESGTGRVYYNEQFF
. | few | TRBJ1-3 | TRBV29-1 | 13 | TGCAGCGTTGGGGGGGGATCTGGAAACACCATATATTTT | CSVGGGSGNTIYF
. | many | TRBJ1-6 | TRBV12-3/TRBV12-4 | 15 | TGTGCCAGCAGGATAACAGGGAGCCTTGGTTCACCCCTCCACTTT | CASRITGSLGSPLHF
. | many | TRBJ2-1 | TRBV30 | 16 | TGTGCCTGGAGTGGTCTTGACGGAAACTCCTACAATGAGCAGTTCTTC | CAWSGLDGNSYNEQFF